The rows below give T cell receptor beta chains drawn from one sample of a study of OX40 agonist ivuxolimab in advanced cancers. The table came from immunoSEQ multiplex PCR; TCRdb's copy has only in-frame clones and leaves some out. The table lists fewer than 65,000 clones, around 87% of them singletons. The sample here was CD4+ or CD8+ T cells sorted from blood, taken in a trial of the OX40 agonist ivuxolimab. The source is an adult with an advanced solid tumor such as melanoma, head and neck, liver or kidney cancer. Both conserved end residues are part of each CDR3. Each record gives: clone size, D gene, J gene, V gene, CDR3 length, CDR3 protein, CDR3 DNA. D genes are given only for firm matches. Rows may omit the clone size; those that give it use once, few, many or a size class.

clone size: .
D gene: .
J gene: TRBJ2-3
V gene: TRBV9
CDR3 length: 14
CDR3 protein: CASSVGAGRDTQYF
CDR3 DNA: TGTGCCAGCAGCGTAGGTGCGGGAAGGGATACGCAGTATTTT

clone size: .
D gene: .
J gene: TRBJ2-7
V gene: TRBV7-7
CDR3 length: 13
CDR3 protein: CASSLDRDDEQYF
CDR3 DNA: TGTGCCAGCAGCCTCGACCGGGACGACGAGCAGTACTTC

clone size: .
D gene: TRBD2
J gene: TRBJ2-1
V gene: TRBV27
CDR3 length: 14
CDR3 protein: CASMDAGGPNEQFF
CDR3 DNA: TGTGCCAGCATGGACGCGGGAGGGCCAAATGAGCAGTTCTTC

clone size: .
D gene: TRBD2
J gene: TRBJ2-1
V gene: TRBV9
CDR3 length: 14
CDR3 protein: CASSLGLAYNEQFF
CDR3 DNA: TGTGCCAGCAGCCTCGGACTAGCTTACAATGAGCAGTTCTTC

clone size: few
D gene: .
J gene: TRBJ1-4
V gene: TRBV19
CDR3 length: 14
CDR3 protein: CASSLQTTNEKLFF
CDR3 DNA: TGTGCCAGTAGTCTACAGACAACTAATGAAAAACTGTTTTTT

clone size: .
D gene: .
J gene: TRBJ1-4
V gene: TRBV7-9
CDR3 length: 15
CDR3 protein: CASSHRKGRVEKLFF
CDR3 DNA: TGTGCCAGCAGCCACAGGAAGGGGCGAGTGGAAAAACTGTTTTTT

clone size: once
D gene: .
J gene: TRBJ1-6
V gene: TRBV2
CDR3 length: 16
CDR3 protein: CASINQGMLAGSPLHF
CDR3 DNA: TGTGCCAGCATTAATCAAGGGATGCTTGCTGGCTCACCCCTCCACTTT

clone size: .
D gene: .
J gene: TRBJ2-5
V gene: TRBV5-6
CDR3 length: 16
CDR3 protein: CASSWGPGRSQETQYF
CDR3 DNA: TGTGCCAGCAGCTGGGGGCCGGGGAGGAGCCAAGAGACCCAGTACTTC

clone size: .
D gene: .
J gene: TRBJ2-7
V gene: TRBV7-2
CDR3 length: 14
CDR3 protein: CASSLLGTGLEQYF
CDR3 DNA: TGTGCCAGCAGCTTGTTGGGGACCGGGCTCGAGCAGTACTTC

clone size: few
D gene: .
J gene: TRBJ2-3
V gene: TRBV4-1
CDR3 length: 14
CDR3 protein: CASSPRTDTDTQYF
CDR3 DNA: TGCGCCAGCAGCCCCCGGACTGACACAGATACGCAGTATTTT

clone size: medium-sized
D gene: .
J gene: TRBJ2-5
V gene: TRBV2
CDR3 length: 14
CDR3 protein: CASMLGTEQETQYF
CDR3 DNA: TGTGCCAGCATGTTAGGAACAGAGCAAGAGACCCAGTACTTC

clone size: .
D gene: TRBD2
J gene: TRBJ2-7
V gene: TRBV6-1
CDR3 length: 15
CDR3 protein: CASSVAAGGSYEQYF
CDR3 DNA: TGTGCCAGCAGTGTGGCAGCGGGAGGGTCCTACGAGCAGTACTTC

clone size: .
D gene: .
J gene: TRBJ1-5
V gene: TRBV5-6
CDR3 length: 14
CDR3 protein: CASSSSKSREPQHF
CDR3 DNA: TGTGCCAGCAGCAGCAGCAAATCCAGGGAGCCCCAGCATTTT

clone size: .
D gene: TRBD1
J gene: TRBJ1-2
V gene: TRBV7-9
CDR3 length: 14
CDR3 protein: CAGRKGAENYGYTF
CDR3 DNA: TGTGCCGGAAGGAAGGGGGCAGAGAACTATGGCTACACCTTC

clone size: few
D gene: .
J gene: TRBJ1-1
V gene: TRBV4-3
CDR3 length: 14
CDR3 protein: CASSHAGSGTEAFF
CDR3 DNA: TGCGCCAGCAGCCATGCAGGGTCCGGGACTGAAGCTTTCTTT

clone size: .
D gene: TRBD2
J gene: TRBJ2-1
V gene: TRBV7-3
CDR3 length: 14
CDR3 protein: CASSQGSGYNEQFF
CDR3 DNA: TGTGCCAGCAGTCAGGGTAGCGGGTACAATGAGCAGTTCTTC

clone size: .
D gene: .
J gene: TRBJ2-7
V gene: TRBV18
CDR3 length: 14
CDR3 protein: CASSPRDGSYEQYF
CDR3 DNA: TGTGCCAGCTCACCGCGGGACGGTTCCTACGAGCAGTACTTC

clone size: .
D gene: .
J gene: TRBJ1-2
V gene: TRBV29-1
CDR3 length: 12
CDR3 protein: CSVEYGIGGHTF
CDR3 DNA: TGCAGCGTTGAATACGGGATAGGTGGCCACACCTTC

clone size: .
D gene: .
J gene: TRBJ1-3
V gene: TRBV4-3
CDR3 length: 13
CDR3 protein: CASSQSRGNTIYF
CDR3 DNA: TGCGCCAGCAGCCAATCGAGGGGAAACACCATATATTTT

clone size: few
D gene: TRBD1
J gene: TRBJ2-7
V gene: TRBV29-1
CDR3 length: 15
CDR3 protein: CSVGGRTGSSYEQYF
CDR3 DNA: TGCAGCGTTGGGGGAAGGACAGGGAGCTCCTACGAGCAGTACTTC

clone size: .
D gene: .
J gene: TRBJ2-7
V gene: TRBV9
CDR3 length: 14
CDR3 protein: CASSPRRGLYEQYF
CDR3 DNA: TGTGCCAGCAGCCCCCGGAGGGGCCTCTACGAGCAGTACTTC

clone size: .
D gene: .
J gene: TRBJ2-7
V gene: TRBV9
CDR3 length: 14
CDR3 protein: CASSVGDSYYEQYF
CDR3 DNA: TGTGCCAGCAGCGTAGGAGACAGCTACTACGAGCAGTACTTC

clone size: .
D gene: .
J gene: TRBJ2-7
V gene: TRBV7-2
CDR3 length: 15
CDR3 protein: CASSLGRWDSYEQYF
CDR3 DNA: TGTGCCAGCAGCTTGGGACGGTGGGACTCCTACGAGCAGTACTTC

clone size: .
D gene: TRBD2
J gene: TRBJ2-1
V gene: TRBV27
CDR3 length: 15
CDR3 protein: CASSLGLAGGNEQFF
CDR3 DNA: TGTGCCAGCAGTTTGGGCCTAGCGGGAGGCAATGAGCAGTTCTTC

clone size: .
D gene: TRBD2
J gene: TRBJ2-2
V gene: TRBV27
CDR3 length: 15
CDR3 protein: CASHRGGLNTGELFF
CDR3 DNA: TGTGCCAGCCACCGGGGGGGGCTGAACACCGGGGAGCTGTTTTTT

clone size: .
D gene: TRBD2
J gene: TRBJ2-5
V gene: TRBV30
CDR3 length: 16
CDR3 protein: CAWSPGTSGRGETQYF
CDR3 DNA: TGTGCCTGGAGTCCCGGGACTAGCGGGAGGGGGGAGACCCAGTACTTC

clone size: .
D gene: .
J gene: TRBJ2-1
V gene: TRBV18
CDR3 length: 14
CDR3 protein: CASSLRDTLSEQFF
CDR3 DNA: TGTGCCAGCTCACTAAGGGACACCCTTTCTGAGCAGTTCTTC

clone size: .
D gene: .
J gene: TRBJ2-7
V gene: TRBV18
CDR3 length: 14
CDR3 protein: CASSPVEEMYEQYF
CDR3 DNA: TGTGCCAGCTCACCAGTAGAGGAAATGTACGAGCAGTACTTC

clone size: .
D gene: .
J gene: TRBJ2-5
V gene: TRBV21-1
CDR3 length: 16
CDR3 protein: CASRIKPGAIQETQYF
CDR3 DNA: TGTGCCAGCAGGATAAAGCCGGGGGCAATCCAAGAGACCCAGTACTTC

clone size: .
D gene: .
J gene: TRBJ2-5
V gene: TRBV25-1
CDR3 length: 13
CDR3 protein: CASSGSGARTQYF
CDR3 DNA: TGTGCCAGCAGTGGATCCGGGGCCCGGACCCAGTACTTC

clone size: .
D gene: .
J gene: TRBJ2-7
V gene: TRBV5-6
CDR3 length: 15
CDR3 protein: CASRSTERGTYEQYF
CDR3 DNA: TGTGCCAGCAGATCCACTGAAAGAGGCACCTACGAGCAGTACTTC

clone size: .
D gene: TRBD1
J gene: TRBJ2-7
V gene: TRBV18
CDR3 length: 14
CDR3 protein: CAGSRGQEVDEQYF
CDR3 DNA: TGTGCCGGCTCACGGGGACAGGAGGTTGACGAGCAGTACTTC

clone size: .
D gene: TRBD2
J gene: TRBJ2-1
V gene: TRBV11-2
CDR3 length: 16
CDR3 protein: CASGRAGGITHNEQFF
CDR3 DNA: TGTGCCAGCGGGAGAGCGGGGGGGATAACTCACAATGAGCAGTTCTTC

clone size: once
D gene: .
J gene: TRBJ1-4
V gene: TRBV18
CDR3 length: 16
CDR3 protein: CASSPYQPWANEKLFF
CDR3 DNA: TGTGCCAGCTCACCCTACCAGCCGTGGGCTAATGAAAAACTGTTTTTT

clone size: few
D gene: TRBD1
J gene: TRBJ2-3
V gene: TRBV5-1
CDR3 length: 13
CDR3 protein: CASSGGQGGTQYF
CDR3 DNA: TGCGCCAGCAGCGGTGGACAGGGGGGTACGCAGTATTTT

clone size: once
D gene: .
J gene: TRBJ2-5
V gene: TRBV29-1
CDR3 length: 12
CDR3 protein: CSAQGERETQYF
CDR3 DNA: TGCAGCGCTCAGGGAGAAAGAGAGACCCAGTACTTC

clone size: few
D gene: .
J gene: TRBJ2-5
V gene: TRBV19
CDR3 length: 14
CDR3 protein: CASSFHGAQETQYF
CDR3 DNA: TGTGCCAGTAGCTTCCATGGGGCCCAAGAGACCCAGTACTTC

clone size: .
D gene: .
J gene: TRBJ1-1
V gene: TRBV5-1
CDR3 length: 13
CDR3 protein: CASSQGMNTEAFF
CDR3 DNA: TGCGCCAGCAGCCAGGGCATGAACACTGAAGCTTTCTTT

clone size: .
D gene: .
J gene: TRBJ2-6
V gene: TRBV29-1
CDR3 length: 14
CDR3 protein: CSVGLVSGANVLTF
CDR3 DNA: TGCAGCGTTGGATTAGTCTCTGGGGCCAACGTCCTGACTTTC

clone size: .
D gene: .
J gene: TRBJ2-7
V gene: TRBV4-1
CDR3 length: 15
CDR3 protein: CASSQGGGDPYEQYF
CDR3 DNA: TGCGCCAGCAGCCAAGGAGGAGGAGACCCCTACGAGCAGTACTTC

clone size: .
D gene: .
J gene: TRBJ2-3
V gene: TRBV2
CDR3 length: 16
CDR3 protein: CASSETPTFGADTQYF
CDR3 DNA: TGTGCCAGCAGTGAAACCCCCACTTTCGGAGCAGATACGCAGTATTTT

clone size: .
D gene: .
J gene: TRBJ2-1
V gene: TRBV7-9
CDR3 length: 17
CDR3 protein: CASSRALASLSYNEQFF
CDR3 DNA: TGTGCCAGCAGCCGCGCTCTAGCTTCGCTCTCCTACAATGAGCAGTTCTTC

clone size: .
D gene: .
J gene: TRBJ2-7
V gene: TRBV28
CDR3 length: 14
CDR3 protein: CASSLAGRAYEQYF
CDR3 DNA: TGTGCCAGCAGTTTAGCGGGAAGGGCCTACGAGCAGTACTTC

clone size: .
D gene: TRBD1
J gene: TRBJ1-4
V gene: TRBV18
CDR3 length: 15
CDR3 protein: CASSPGQPEGEKLFF
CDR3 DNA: TGTGCCAGCTCACCGGGACAGCCCGAAGGTGAAAAACTGTTTTTT

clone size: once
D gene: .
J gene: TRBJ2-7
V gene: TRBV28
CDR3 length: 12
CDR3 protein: CASSPPVREQYF
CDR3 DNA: TGTGCCAGCAGTCCCCCTGTGCGGGAGCAGTACTTC

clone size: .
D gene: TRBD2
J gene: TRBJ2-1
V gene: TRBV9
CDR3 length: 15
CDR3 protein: CASSVAGGPYNEQFF
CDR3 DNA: TGTGCCAGCAGCGTAGCGGGAGGACCCTACAATGAGCAGTTCTTC

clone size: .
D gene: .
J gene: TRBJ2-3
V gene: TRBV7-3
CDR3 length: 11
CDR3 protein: CASSNTDTQYF
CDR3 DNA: TGTGCCAGCAGCAACACAGATACGCAGTATTTT

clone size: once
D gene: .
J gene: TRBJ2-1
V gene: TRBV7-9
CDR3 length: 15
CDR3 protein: CASSLMSLGYNEQFF
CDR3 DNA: TGTGCCAGCAGCTTAATGAGTTTGGGCTACAATGAGCAGTTCTTC

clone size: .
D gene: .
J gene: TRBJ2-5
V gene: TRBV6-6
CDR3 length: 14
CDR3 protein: CASSYRSFQETQYF
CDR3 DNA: TGTGCCAGCAGTTACAGGAGTTTCCAAGAGACCCAGTACTTC

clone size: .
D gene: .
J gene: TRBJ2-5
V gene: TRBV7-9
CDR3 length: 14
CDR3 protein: CASSLGLELKTQYF
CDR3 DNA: TGTGCCAGCAGCTTAGGGTTAGAGCTGAAGACCCAGTACTTC

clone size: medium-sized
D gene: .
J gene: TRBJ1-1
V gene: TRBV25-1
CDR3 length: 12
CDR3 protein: CASSDWNTEAFF
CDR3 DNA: TGTGCCAGCAGTGACTGGAACACTGAAGCTTTCTTT

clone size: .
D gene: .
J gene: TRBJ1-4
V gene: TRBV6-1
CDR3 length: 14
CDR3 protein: CASSKTRNNEKLFF
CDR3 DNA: TGTGCCAGCAGCAAGACCCGGAATAATGAAAAACTGTTTTTT

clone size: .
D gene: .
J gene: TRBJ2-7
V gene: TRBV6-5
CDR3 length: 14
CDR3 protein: CASSYQVGPYEQYF
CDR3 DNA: TGTGCCAGCAGTTACCAGGTAGGGCCCTACGAGCAGTACTTC

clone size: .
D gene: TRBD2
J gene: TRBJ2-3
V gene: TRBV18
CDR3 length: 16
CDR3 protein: CASSPSFGSGGASQYF
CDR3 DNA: TGTGCCAGCTCACCAAGTTTTGGTAGCGGGGGGGCCTCGCAGTATTTT

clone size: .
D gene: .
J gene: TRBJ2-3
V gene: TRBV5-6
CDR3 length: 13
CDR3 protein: CASSLTGTDTQYF
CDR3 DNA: TGTGCCAGCAGCTTGACGGGCACAGATACGCAGTATTTT